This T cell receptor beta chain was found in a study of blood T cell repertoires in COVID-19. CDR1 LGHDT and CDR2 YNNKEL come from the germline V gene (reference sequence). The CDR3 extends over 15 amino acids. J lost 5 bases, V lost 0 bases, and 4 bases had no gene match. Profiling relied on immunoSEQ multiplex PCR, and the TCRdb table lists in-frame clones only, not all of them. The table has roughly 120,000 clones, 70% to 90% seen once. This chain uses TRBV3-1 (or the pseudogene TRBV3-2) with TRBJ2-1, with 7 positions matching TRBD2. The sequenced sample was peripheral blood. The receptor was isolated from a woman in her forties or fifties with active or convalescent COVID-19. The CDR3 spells CASSQELGLNNEQFF. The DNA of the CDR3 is TGTGCCAGCAGCCAAGAATTGGGACTAAACAATGAGCAGTTCTTC.